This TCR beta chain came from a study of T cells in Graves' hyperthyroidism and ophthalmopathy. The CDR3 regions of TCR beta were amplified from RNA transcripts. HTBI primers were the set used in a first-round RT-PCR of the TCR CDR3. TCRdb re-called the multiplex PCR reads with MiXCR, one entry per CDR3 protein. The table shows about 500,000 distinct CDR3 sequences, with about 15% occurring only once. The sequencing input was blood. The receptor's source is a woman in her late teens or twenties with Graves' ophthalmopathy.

CDR3 loop: CASSQGGRGNEQFF. DNA for the CDR3: TGTGCCAGCAGCCAAGGCGGTAGAGGCAATGAGCAGTTCTTC. This sequence joins TRBV11-1 and TRBJ2-1; D remains unclear. Trimming pared 5 bases from V and 6 bases from J, leaving 14 bases between. Germline V gene lookup returns CDR1 SGHAT and CDR2 FQDESV (reference sequence). This CDR3 has 14 amino acids.